This TCR beta chain is drawn from a study of blood T cells in healthy people across ages. Findings of the study overall: Naive CD4+ cells and diversity were both higher in long-lived donors than in aged donors.

Healthy individuals of Caucasian origin from Russia, aged about 6 to 95, served as donors. For every donor, a draw yielded approximately 9.8 milliliters of peripheral blood. The V end lost 7 bases, the J end lost 2 bases, and 16 bases lay between the germline ends. The CDR3 loop spans 14 amino acids. The germline gives CDR1 SQVTM, CDR2 ANQGSEA. This clonotype has more than one count but fewer than ten. Its target is unknown. Through a sample-barcoded 5' primer and a J-beta primer mix, a second PCR was run for roughly 6 to 11 cycles. TCRdb reprocessed the 5' RACE reads via MiXCR and lists one record per CDR3 protein. This sample has 910,000 or so distinct CDR3 sequences, with roughly half found just once.

The material sequenced was blood. This rearrangement joins TRBV29-1 to TRBJ2-3, with TRBD2 as a possible D gene (5 bases). The sequence was obtained from a woman aged 60-70 years in good health. For the CDR3, the DNA is TGCAGCGCGGAGAGTGGAGACTACACAGATACGCAGTATTTT. It specifies CSAESGDYTDTQYF.